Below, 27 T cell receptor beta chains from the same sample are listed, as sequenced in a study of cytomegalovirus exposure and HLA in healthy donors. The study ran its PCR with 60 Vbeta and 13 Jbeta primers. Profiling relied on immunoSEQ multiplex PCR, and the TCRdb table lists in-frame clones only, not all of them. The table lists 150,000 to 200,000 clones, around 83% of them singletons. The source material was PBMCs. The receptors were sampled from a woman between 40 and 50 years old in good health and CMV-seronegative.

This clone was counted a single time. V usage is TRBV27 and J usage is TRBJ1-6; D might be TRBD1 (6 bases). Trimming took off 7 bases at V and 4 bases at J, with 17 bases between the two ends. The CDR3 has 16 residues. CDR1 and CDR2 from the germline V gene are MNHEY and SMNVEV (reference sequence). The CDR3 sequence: CASKATDRLYNSPLHF. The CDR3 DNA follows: TGTGCCAGCAAGGCTACCGACAGGTTATATAATTCACCCCTCCACTTT.

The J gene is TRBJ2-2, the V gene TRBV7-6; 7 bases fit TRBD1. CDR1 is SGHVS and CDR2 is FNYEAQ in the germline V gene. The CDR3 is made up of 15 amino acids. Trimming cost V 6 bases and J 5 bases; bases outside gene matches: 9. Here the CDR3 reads CASRGYTGATGELFF. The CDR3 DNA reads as TGTGCCAGCAGGGGGTACACAGGGGCTACCGGGGAGCTGTTTTTT.

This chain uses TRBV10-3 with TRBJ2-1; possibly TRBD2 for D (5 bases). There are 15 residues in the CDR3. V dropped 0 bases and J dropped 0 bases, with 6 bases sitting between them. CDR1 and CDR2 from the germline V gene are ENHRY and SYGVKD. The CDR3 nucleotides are TGTGCCATCAGTGAGTCAGGGAGCTCCTACAATGAGCAGTTCTTC. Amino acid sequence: CAISESGSSYNEQFF.

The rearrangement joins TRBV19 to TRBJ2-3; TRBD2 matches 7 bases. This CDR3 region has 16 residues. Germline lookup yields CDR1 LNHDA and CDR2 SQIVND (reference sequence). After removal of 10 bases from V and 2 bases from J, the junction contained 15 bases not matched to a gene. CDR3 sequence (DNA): TGTGCCACTAAAACAGCGGCTAGCGGAAACACAGATACGCAGTATTTT. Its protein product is CATKTAASGNTDTQYF.

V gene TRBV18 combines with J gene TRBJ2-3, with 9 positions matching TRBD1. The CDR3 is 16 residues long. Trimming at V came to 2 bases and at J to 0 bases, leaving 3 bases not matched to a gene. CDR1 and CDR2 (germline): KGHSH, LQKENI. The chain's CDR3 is CASSPLQGASTDTQYF. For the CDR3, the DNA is TGTGCCAGCTCACCATTACAGGGGGCTAGCACAGATACGCAGTATTTT.

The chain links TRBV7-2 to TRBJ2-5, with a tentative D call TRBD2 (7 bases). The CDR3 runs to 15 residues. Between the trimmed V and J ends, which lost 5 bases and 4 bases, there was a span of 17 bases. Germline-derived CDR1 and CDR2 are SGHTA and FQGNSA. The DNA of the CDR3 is TGTGCCAGCAGCCTACCCGGACTAGGGGGAGAGACCCAGTACTTC. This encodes CASSLPGLGGETQYF.

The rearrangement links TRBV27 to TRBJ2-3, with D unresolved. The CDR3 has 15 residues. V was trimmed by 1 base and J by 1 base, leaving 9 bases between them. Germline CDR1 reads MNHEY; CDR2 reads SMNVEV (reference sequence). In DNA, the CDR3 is TGTGCCAGCAGTTTATTTAGTATAGGCACAGATACGCAGTATTTT. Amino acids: CASSLFSIGTDTQYF.

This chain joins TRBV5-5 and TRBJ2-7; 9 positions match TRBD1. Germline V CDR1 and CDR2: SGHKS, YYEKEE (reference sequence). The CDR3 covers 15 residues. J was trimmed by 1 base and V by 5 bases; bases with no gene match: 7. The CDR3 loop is CASSYSGQGSYEQYF. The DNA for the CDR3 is TGTGCCAGCAGTTATTCGGGACAGGGTTCCTACGAGCAGTACTTC.

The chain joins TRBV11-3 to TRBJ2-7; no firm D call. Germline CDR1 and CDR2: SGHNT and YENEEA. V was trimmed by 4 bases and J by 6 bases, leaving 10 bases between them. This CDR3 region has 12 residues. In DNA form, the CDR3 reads TGTGCCAGCAGCTCCACCAGGTCCGAGCAGTACGTC. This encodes CASSSTRSEQYV.

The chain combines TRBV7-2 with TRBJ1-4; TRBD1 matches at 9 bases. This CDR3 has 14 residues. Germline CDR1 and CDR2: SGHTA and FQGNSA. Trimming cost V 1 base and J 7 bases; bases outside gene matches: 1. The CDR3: CASSLGDRVEKLFF. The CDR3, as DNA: TGTGCCAGCAGCTTAGGGGACAGGGTTGAAAAACTGTTTTTT.

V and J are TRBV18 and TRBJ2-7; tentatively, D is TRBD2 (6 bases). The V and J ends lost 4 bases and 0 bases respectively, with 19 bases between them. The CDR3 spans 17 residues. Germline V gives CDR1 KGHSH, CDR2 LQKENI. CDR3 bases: TGTGCCAGCTCACAGTCGCCGGGACTCGTGAGCTCCTACGAGCAGTACTTC. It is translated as CASSQSPGLVSSYEQYF.

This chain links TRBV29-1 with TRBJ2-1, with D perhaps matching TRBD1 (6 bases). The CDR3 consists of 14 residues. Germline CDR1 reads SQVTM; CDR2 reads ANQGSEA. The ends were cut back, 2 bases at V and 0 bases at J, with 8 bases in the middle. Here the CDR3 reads CSVEKDSSYNEQFF. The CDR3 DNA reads TGCAGCGTTGAAAAGGACAGCTCCTACAATGAGCAGTTCTTC.

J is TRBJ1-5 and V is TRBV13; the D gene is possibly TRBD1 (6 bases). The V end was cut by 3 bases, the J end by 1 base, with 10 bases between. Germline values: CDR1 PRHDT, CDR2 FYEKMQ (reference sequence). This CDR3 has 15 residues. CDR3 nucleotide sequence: TGTGCCAGCAGCTTTGGGGGCCTAAGCAATCAGCCCCAGCATTTT. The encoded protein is CASSFGGLSNQPQHF.

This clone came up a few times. The CDR3 coding sequence is TGTGCCAGCAGCTTAGACGGATCTACAGGGGAGACCCAGTACTTC. Its translation is CASSLDGSTGETQYF. The chain links TRBV7-2 to TRBJ2-5; TRBD1 might be the D (6 bases). Germline V lookup: CDR1 SGHTA, CDR2 FQGNSA. The CDR3 sequence is 15 residues long. The ends were cut back, 1 base at V and 5 bases at J, with 14 bases in the middle.

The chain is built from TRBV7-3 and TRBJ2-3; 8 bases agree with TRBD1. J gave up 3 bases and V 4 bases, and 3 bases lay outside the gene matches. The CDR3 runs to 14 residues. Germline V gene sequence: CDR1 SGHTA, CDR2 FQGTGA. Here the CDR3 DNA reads TGTGCCAGCAGCTCAGGGGGCGCAACAGATACGCAGTATTTT. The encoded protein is CASSSGGATDTQYF.

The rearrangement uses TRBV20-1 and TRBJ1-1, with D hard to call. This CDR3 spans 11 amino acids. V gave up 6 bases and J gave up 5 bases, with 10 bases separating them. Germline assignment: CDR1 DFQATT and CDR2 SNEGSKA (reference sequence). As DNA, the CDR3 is TGCAGTGCCTGGGAGAGTACTGAAGCTTTCTTT. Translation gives CSAWESTEAFF.

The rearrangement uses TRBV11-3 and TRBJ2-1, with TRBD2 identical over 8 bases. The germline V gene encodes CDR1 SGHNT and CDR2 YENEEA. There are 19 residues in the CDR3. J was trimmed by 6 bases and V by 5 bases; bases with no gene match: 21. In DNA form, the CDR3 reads TGTGCCAGCAGCCCTTTTGGGGAGGCTAGCGGGTTACTATTCAATGAGCAGTTCTTC. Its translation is CASSPFGEASGLLFNEQFF.

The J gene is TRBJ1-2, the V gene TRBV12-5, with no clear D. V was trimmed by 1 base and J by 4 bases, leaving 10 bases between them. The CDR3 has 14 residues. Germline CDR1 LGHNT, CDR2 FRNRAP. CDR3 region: CASGLAPSTYGYTF. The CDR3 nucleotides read TGTGCTAGTGGTTTGGCGCCTTCTACCTATGGCTACACCTTC.

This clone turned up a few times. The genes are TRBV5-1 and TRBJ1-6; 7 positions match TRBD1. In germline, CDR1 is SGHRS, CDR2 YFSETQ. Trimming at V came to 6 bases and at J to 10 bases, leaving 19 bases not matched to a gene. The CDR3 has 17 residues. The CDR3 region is CASTNSFVQGDFSPLHF. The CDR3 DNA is TGCGCCAGCACCAATAGCTTCGTCCAGGGGGACTTCTCACCCCTCCACTTT.

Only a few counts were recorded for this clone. The CDR3 is CAAMADSSFPGTEAFF. DNA for the CDR3: TGTGCCGCCATGGCGGACAGTAGTTTTCCGGGCACTGAAGCTTTCTTT. The genes are TRBV27 and TRBJ1-1, with a tentative D call TRBD1 (6 bases). CDR3 size: 16 residues. Germline values: CDR1 MNHEY, CDR2 SMNVEV (reference sequence). Trimming took 11 bases from V and 4 from J, leaving 26 bases between them.

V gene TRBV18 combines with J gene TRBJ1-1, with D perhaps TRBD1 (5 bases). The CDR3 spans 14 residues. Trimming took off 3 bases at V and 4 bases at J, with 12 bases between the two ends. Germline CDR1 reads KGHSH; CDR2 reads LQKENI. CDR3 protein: CASSPLGEGTEAFF. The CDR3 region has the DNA TGTGCCAGCTCACCCCTAGGGGAGGGCACTGAAGCTTTCTTT. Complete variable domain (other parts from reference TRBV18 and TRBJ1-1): NAGVMQNPRHLVRRRGQEARLRCSPMKGHSHVYWYRQLPEEGLKFMVYLQKENIIDESGMPKERFSAEFPKEGPSILRIQQVVRGDSAAYFCASSPLGEGTEAFFGQGTRLTVV.

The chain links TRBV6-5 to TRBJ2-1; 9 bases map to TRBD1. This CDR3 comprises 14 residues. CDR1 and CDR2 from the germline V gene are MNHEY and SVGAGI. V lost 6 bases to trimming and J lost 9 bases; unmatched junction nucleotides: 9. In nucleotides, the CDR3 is TGTGCCAGCAGAAGGGACAGGGAGACTGGTGAGCAGTTCTTC. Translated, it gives CASRRDRETGEQFF.

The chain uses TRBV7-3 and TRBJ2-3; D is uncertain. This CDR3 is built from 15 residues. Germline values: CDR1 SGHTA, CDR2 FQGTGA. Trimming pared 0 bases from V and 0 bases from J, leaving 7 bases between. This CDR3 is CASSLTYSSTDTQYF. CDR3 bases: TGTGCCAGCAGCTTAACCTACAGCAGCACAGATACGCAGTATTTT.

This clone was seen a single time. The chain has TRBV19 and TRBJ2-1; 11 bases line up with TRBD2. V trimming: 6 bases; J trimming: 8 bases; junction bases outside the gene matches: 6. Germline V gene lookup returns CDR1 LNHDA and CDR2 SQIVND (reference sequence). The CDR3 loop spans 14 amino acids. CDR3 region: CASRELAGAHEQFF. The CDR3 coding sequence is TGTGCCAGTAGGGAACTAGCGGGAGCTCATGAGCAGTTCTTC.

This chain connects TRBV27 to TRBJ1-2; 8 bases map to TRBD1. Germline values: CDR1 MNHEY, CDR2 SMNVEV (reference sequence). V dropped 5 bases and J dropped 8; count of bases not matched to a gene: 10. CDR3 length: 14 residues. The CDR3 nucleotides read TGTGCCAGCAGTCCAGGGACAGGAGGGGAGGGCTACACCTTC. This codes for CASSPGTGGEGYTF.

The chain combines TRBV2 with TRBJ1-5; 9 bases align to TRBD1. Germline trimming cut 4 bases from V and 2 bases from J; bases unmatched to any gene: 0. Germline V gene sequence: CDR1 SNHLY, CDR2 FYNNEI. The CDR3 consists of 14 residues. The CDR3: CASSGTGGNQPQHF. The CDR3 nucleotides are TGTGCCAGCAGTGGGACAGGGGGCAATCAGCCCCAGCATTTT. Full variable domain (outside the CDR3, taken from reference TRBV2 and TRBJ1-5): EPEVTQTPSHQVTQMGQEVILRCVPISNHLYFYWYRQILGQKVEFLVSFYNNEISEKSEIFDDQFSVERPDGSNFTLKIRSTKLEDSAMYFCASSGTGGNQPQHFGDGTRLSIL.

CDR3 coding DNA: TGTGCCAGCAGCCTAATCTATCCCGGGGAGCTGTTTTTT. The encoded protein is CASSLIYPGELFF. The chain employs TRBV7-9 and TRBJ2-2; the D is unclear. V was clipped by 5 bases and J by 6 bases, with 10 bases between them. The CDR3 contains 13 residues. Looked up from germline, CDR1 is SEHNR and CDR2 is FQNEAQ (reference sequence).